A single sample is the source of the 5 T cell receptor beta chains below, sequenced in a study of blood T cell repertoires in COVID-19. Here immunoSEQ multiplex PCR was the method, and the copy in TCRdb shows in-frame clones only, minus some. The table lists tens of thousands of clones, about four fifths of them singletons. Source material: peripheral blood. Receptor source: a human donor in a cohort sampled during active COVID-19.

V usage is TRBV5-4 and J usage is TRBJ2-3, with 7 bases aligning to TRBD2. The CDR3 is 15 amino acids. Germline V gene lookup returns CDR1 SGHNT and CDR2 YYREEE (reference sequence). V lost 4 bases, J lost 4 bases, and 9 bases stayed unmatched. CDR3 amino acids: CASSPRTRGSDTQYF. CDR3 nucleotides: TGTGCCAGCAGCCCCCGGACTAGGGGTTCAGATACGCAGTATTTT.

The V gene is TRBV13, the J gene TRBJ2-3; D is undetermined. The CDR3 is made up of 13 amino acids. Germline V lookup: CDR1 PRHDT, CDR2 FYEKMQ (reference sequence). Trimming removed 6 bases from V and 1 base from J, with 8 bases in between. The CDR3 here is CASRFSRTDTQYF. The CDR3 nucleotides read TGTGCCAGCAGATTCAGTCGCACAGATACGCAGTATTTT.

The chain employs TRBV11-1 and TRBJ2-4; 8 bases align to TRBD2. This CDR3 contains 14 residues. J gave up 8 bases and V 0 bases, and 3 bases lay outside the gene matches. Germline V gives CDR1 SGHAT, CDR2 FQDESV (reference sequence). In DNA, the CDR3 is TGTGCCAGCAGCTTAGCGGCGGGGGGCTACATTCAGTACTTC. Translated, it gives CASSLAAGGYIQYF.

This chain connects TRBV19 to TRBJ2-7; the match to TRBD1 covers 10 bases. The length of the CDR3 is 14 residues. V was pared by 6 bases and J by 0 bases, with 2 bases of the junction left unmatched. Per the germline V gene, CDR1 is LNHDA and CDR2 is SQIVND (reference sequence). The DNA of the CDR3 is TGTGCCAGTAGCGACAGGGGGCTCTCCTACGAGCAGTACTTC. Amino acids: CASSDRGLSYEQYF.

The J gene is TRBJ1-2, the V gene TRBV29-1, with unresolved D. The CDR3 runs to 13 residues. The germline gives CDR1 SQVTM, CDR2 ANQGSEA. V shed 7 bases and J shed 11 bases, with 23 bases lying between them. CDR3 DNA: TGCAGCGCATCCCTTCTAGAGGGCTTGAGTTACACCTTC. It specifies CSASLLEGLSYTF. Full variable domain (outside the CDR3, taken from reference TRBV29-1 and TRBJ1-2): SAVISQKPSRDICQRGTSLTIQCQVDSQVTMMFWYRQQPGQSLTLIATANQGSEATYESGFVIDKFPISRPNLTFSTLTVSNMSPEDSSIYLCSASLLEGLSYTFGSGTRLTVV.